These 31 T cell receptor beta chains came from one sample sequenced in a study of neoadjuvant anti-PD-1 for oral cavity cancer. Only in-frame clones appear in the TCRdb table, and some are missing; sequencing was by immunoSEQ multiplex PCR. The sample has about 16,000 clones, about 69% seen once. The specimen was PBMCs, collected before nivolumab (anti-PD-1) treatment. Source of these receptors: a person aged 35 to 85 with oral cavity squamous cell carcinoma.

This chain links TRBV27 with TRBJ1-1; D call uncertain. CDR3 length: 11 amino acids. The germline V and J ends were trimmed by 3 bases and 4 bases, with 3 bases remaining between them. The germline V gene encodes CDR1 MNHEY and CDR2 SMNVEV (reference sequence). This chain's CDR3 is CASSFGTEAFF. The CDR3 nucleotides are TGTGCCAGCAGTTTCGGCACTGAAGCTTTCTTT.

This clone was recorded only once. The chain employs TRBV10-2 and TRBJ2-2; 8 bases are a match to TRBD2. The V segment lost 3 bases and the J segment 5 bases; nucleotides outside the gene matches: 2. There are 14 residues in the CDR3. CDR1 is WSHSY, CDR2 SAAADI, per germline. CDR3 nucleotides: TGCGCCAGCAGTGAAGCGGGAGTTACCGGGGAGCTGTTTTTT. Translating it yields CASSEAGVTGELFF.

Sample share makes this clone medium-sized (0.01 to 0.1%). The chain has TRBV27 and TRBJ1-1; D is possibly TRBD1 (5 bases). V was cut by 7 bases and J by 1 base, with 16 bases left in between. This CDR3 spans 15 amino acids. Germline lookup yields CDR1 MNHEY and CDR2 SMNVEV (reference sequence). The CDR3 region has the DNA TGTGCCAGCACCCTCACGACCGACAGGAACACTGAAGCTTTCTTT. Its translation is CASTLTTDRNTEAFF.

The rearrangement uses TRBV19 and TRBJ2-3, with 7 bases aligning to TRBD2. CDR1 is LNHDA and CDR2 is SQIVND in the germline V gene (reference sequence). This CDR3 has 14 amino acids. J lost 8 bases, V lost 3 bases, and 8 bases had no gene match. CDR3: CASSIAGVEGTQYF. The CDR3, as DNA: TGTGCCAGTAGTATTGCGGGAGTCGAAGGTACGCAGTATTTT.

CDR3 sequence (DNA): TGTGCCAGCAGCTTAGGGGGGACGGCGAACACCGGGGAGCTGTTTTTT. Translation gives CASSLGGTANTGELFF. V is TRBV7-2 and J is TRBJ2-2, with D perhaps assigned TRBD1 or TRBD2 (5 bases each). Trimming left V 1 base short and J 0 bases short, with 9 bases between. From germline, CDR1 is SGHTA and CDR2 FQGNSA. The CDR3 contains 16 residues.

This sequence joins TRBV11-3 and TRBJ2-2; 8 positions agree with TRBD2. CDR3 length equals 14 residues. With 3 bases clipped from V and 6 bases from J, the junction kept 3 bases outside the gene matches. The V gene's germline CDR1 is SGHNT and CDR2 YENEEA. CDR3 in DNA: TGTGCCAGCAGCTTGGGCGGGGGGCCCGGGGAGCTGTTTTTT. This encodes CASSLGGGPGELFF.

The J gene is TRBJ1-1, the V gene TRBV5-8; TRBD1 is a possible D gene (5 bases). Germline V gives CDR1 SGHTS, CDR2 YDEGEE. This CDR3 is built from 15 residues. The ends were cut back, 0 bases at V and 0 bases at J, with 9 bases in the middle. This CDR3 is CASSLDGAMNTEAFF. CDR3 DNA: TGTGCCAGCAGCTTGGACGGGGCGATGAACACTGAAGCTTTCTTT.

This clone rates as medium-sized (0.01 to 0.1%). The chain has TRBV7-9 and TRBJ1-5; weak D call: TRBD1 (5 bases). The length of the CDR3 is 14 residues. Germline CDR1 is SEHNR and CDR2 is FQNEAQ (reference sequence). V was cut by 7 bases and J by 4 bases, with 14 bases left in between. CDR3 protein: CASTLSEGNQPQHF. The CDR3 nucleotides are TGTGCCAGCACCCTAAGTGAGGGGAATCAGCCCCAGCATTTT.

This clone was seen only a few times. The chain recombines TRBV30 with TRBJ1-2; 9 nucleotides match TRBD1. V trimming: 2 bases; J trimming: 4 bases; junction bases outside the gene matches: 8. The CDR3 is 15 residues long. Germline CDR1 reads GTSNPN; CDR2 reads SVGIG (reference sequence). The CDR3 coding sequence is TGTGCCTGGAGTACACAGGGGGCGGGTGGCTATGGCTACACCTTC. Translation gives CAWSTQGAGGYGYTF.

The J gene is TRBJ2-4, the V gene TRBV6-1; D is possibly TRBD1 (5 bases). There are 15 residues in the CDR3. V lost 0 bases and J lost 7, with 13 bases in between. CDR1 and CDR2 (germline): MNHNS, SASEGT. CDR3 region: CASSEASQGRNIQYF. CDR3 in DNA: TGTGCCAGCAGTGAAGCATCCCAGGGTAGGAACATTCAGTACTTC.

This clone showed up just a few times. The CDR3: CAWSSQGSYEQYF. In DNA form, the CDR3 reads TGTGCCTGGAGTTCACAGGGTAGCTACGAGCAGTACTTC. The chain employs TRBV30 and TRBJ2-7; the D gene is possibly TRBD1 (6 bases). The germline CDR1 and CDR2 sequences are GTSNPN and SVGIG (reference sequence). V gave up 2 bases and J gave up 3 bases, with 11 bases separating them. The CDR3 extends over 13 amino acids.

V and J are TRBV9 and TRBJ2-1, with 10 bases lining up with TRBD2. Germline lookup yields CDR1 SGDLS and CDR2 YYNGEE. The CDR3 consists of 17 residues. V lost 0 bases to trimming and J lost 3 bases; unmatched junction nucleotides: 6. The CDR3 DNA reads TGTGCCAGCAGCGTAGCACCCCAGCGGGAGGGCTACAATGAGCAGTTCTTC. It encodes CASSVAPQREGYNEQFF.

This clone was seen a handful of times. The chain links TRBV6-6 to TRBJ2-7; D call uncertain. Germline lookup yields CDR1 MNHNY and CDR2 SVGAGI (reference sequence). The CDR3 runs 15 residues. Trimming took off 0 bases at V and 1 base at J, with 10 bases between the two ends. CDR3 DNA sequence: TGTGCCAGCAGTTACTCGGGCGAAGTATCCTACGAGCAGTACTTC. It encodes CASSYSGEVSYEQYF.

This clone was observed once. The V call is TRBV6-7, the J call TRBJ1-2; 8 positions agree with TRBD1. TRBV6-7 is known as an ORF, though its function is uncertain. V shed 0 bases and J 1 base; nucleotides not matched to a gene: 7. The CDR3 is 17 amino acids. In nucleotides, the CDR3 is TGTGCCAGCAGTTACTCAGGACAGGGAGGGTTTAACTATGGCTACACCTTC. As protein: CASSYSGQGGFNYGYTF.

This clone has a handful of counts. The chain couples TRBV19 to TRBJ2-5, with 8 bases aligning to TRBD2. In germline, CDR1 is LNHDA, CDR2 SQIVND (reference sequence). The CDR3 totals 16 residues. V shed 4 bases and J 1 base; nucleotides not matched to a gene: 8. The CDR3 nucleotides read TGTGCCAGTAGTAAGGTTAGCGGGGCCTTCCAAGAGACCCAGTACTTC. This gives the protein CASSKVSGAFQETQYF.

The chain combines TRBV4-1 with TRBJ2-1; 9 nucleotides match TRBD2. The CDR3 totals 16 residues. After removal of 1 base from V and 7 bases from J, the junction contained 8 bases not matched to a gene. CDR1 and CDR2 from the germline V gene are MGHRA and YSYEKL. The CDR3 region is CASSQVWGGLANEQFF. CDR3 coding DNA: TGCGCCAGCAGCCAAGTCTGGGGGGGACTAGCAAATGAGCAGTTCTTC.

This chain uses TRBV6-5 with TRBJ2-7; D possibly matches TRBD1 or TRBD2 (7 bases each). Germline V CDR1 and CDR2: MNHEY, SVGAGI. This CDR3 comprises 15 residues. V lost 0 bases and J lost 3, with 12 bases in between. The chain's CDR3 is CASSYSAGGDYEQYF. The CDR3 nucleotides read TGTGCCAGCAGTTACTCGGCAGGGGGGGACTACGAGCAGTACTTC.

The rearrangement links TRBV7-2 to TRBJ2-7, with D perhaps matching TRBD1 or TRBD2 (7 bases each). V was pared by 0 bases and J by 5 bases, with 17 bases between. Germline lookup yields CDR1 SGHTA and CDR2 FQGNSA. The CDR3 contains 16 residues. The CDR3 region is CASSLAGGGRPNEQYF. DNA for the CDR3: TGTGCCAGCAGCTTAGCAGGGGGCGGGAGACCTAACGAGCAGTACTTC. Variable domain in full (rest from reference TRBV7-2 and TRBJ2-7): GAGVSQSPSNKVTEKGKDVELRCDPISGHTALYWYRQSLGQGLEFLIYFQGNSAPDKSGLPSDRFSAERTGGSVSTLTIQRTQQEDSAVYLCASSLAGGGRPNEQYFGPGTRLTVT.

As DNA, the CDR3 is TGTGCCACCCCCCTTGCGGGGGTAGTTGACTATGGCTACACCTTC. Protein: CATPLAGVVDYGYTF. V gene TRBV7-9 combines with J gene TRBJ1-2, with D perhaps TRBD1 (5 bases). The CDR3 totals 15 residues. V shed 10 bases and J shed 3 bases, with 21 bases lying between them. Germline lookup yields CDR1 SEHNR and CDR2 FQNEAQ (reference sequence). Full variable domain (missing parts from reference TRBV7-9 and TRBJ1-2): DTGVSQNPRHKITKRGQNVTFRCDPISEHNRLYWYRQTLGQGPEFLTYFQNEAQLEKSRLLSDRFSAERPKGSFSTLEIQRTEQGDSAMYLCATPLAGVVDYGYTFGSGTRLTVV.

This chain links TRBV30 with TRBJ1-3; a weak D match, TRBD1 (6 bases). The CDR3 extends over 14 amino acids. Trimming took 4 bases from V and 1 from J, leaving 11 bases between them. Germline CDR1 reads GTSNPN; CDR2 reads SVGIG (reference sequence). CDR3 DNA sequence: TGTGCCTGGAACACAGGGACATCTGGAAACACCATATATTTT. Translation gives CAWNTGTSGNTIYF.

The rearrangement uses TRBV9 and TRBJ1-4, with unresolved D. CDR1 and CDR2 (germline): SGDLS, YYNGEE. There are 15 residues in the CDR3. Trimming stripped 2 bases from V and 8 bases from J, with 16 bases between. CDR3 region: CASSVDRAIGEKLFF. The CDR3 nucleotides are TGTGCCAGCAGCGTCGACCGGGCCATAGGGGAAAAACTGTTTTTT.

The table lists this clone with a count of one. The CDR3 DNA follows: TGTGCCAGCAGCTTAAGACAGGGGAGCGGTGAAAAACTGTTTTTT. This encodes CASSLRQGSGEKLFF. The chain recombines TRBV11-2 with TRBJ1-4, with 8 bases that match TRBD1. The CDR3 has 15 residues. Germline V lookup: CDR1 SGHAT, CDR2 FQNNGV. The V gene end was trimmed by 2 bases and the J gene end by 7 bases; junction bases not matched to a gene: 6.

The chain is built from TRBV6-5 and TRBJ2-7; D not certain. V was cut by 0 bases and J by 0 bases, with 9 bases left in between. The CDR3 loop spans 15 amino acids. Germline lookup yields CDR1 MNHEY and CDR2 SVGAGI. CDR3 in amino acids: CASSYSPSLSYEQYF. The CDR3 nucleotides read TGTGCCAGCAGTTACTCCCCCAGCCTCTCCTACGAGCAGTACTTC.

V is TRBV5-8 and J is TRBJ1-4; TRBD1 matches at 7 bases. This CDR3 region has 13 residues. From germline, CDR1 is SGHTS and CDR2 YDEGEE. The ends lost 5 bases at V and 7 bases at J; junction bases unmatched: 5. The CDR3 loop is CASRLTGVEKLFF. The CDR3 DNA follows: TGTGCCAGCAGACTAACAGGGGTTGAAAAACTGTTTTTT.

J is TRBJ2-1 and V is TRBV9, with 8 bases aligning to TRBD2. CDR1 and CDR2 (germline): SGDLS, YYNGEE. J was trimmed by 1 base and V by 4 bases; bases with no gene match: 4. This CDR3 is built from 15 residues. The CDR3 loop reads CASSRGGSSYNEQFF. The CDR3 DNA reads as TGTGCCAGCAGCCGGGGGGGTAGTTCCTACAATGAGCAGTTCTTC.

Only one count was recorded for this clone. J is TRBJ2-7 and V is TRBV27; D is perhaps TRBD2 (6 bases). The CDR3 is made up of 15 amino acids. Germline-derived CDR1 and CDR2 are MNHEY and SMNVEV (reference sequence). The V end was cut by 2 bases, the J end by 0 bases, with 11 bases between. This chain's CDR3 is CASSLEGSGSYEQYF. The CDR3 coding sequence is TGTGCCAGCAGTTTAGAGGGTAGCGGCTCCTACGAGCAGTACTTC.

The rearrangement joins TRBV11-3 to TRBJ2-2; TRBD1 aligns across 7 bases. The CDR3 runs to 15 residues. Germline V gives CDR1 SGHNT, CDR2 YENEEA. V trimming: 5 bases; J trimming: 6 bases; junction bases outside the gene matches: 9. This CDR3 reads CASSPTGEVAGELFF. The CDR3 DNA is TGTGCCAGCAGCCCCACAGGGGAAGTGGCCGGGGAGCTGTTTTTT.

This rearrangement joins TRBV5-8 to TRBJ1-1; D ambiguous. This CDR3 region has 9 residues. In germline, CDR1 is SGHTS, CDR2 YDEGEE. The V end lost 1 base, the J end lost 9 bases, and 1 base lay between the germline ends. This CDR3 reads CASSLKAFF. CDR3 sequence (DNA): TGTGCCAGCAGCTTGAAAGCTTTCTTT.

The V and J genes are TRBV29-1 and TRBJ2-1; D remains ambiguous. The ends were cut back, 4 bases at V and 0 bases at J, with 13 bases in the middle. This CDR3 comprises 15 residues. CDR1 and CDR2 (germline): SQVTM, ANQGSEA. CDR3 residues: CSVGPYASSYNEQFF. CDR3 bases: TGCAGCGTTGGCCCGTATGCGAGCTCCTACAATGAGCAGTTCTTC.

This clone was seen only once. V gene TRBV11-2 combines with J gene TRBJ1-1, with D uncertain. The CDR3 length is 15 residues. V lost 5 bases and J 0 bases, leaving 13 bases between the germline ends. Germline-derived CDR1 and CDR2 are SGHAT and FQNNGV. The CDR3 sequence is CASSPIQGMNTEAFF. CDR3 sequence (DNA): TGTGCCAGCAGCCCGATACAAGGAATGAACACTGAAGCTTTCTTT.

This chain links TRBV9 with TRBJ1-2, with D uncertain. Trimming left V 3 bases short and J 7 bases short, with 16 bases between. The CDR3 has 14 amino acids. Germline CDR1 and CDR2: SGDLS and YYNGEE. The CDR3 region has the DNA TGTGCCAGCAGCGCGCCCCAGACGAACGGTGGCTACACCTTC. Translated: CASSAPQTNGGYTF.